This T cell receptor beta chain was sequenced during a study of CD8+CD57+ T cells in acquired aplastic anemia. Both TCR beta VDJ combination and CDR3 sequence profiling were carried out. Genomic DNA was the template for this profiling. One entry per CDR3 protein, called by TCRdb with MiXCR from the reads. This sample has 200,000 to 250,000 distinct CDR3 sequences, with 34% found just once. Study-level points and caveats: Researchers report that 25 to 35 CD8+ CDR3 sequences appeared in both patients and controls. In CD8+ cells, Simpson's diversity showed no significant difference between patients and controls.

CDR1 is SGHTA and CDR2 is FQGTGA in the germline V gene. V trimming: 2 bases; J trimming: 2 bases; junction bases outside the gene matches: 5. CDR3 size: 16 residues. In its sample, this clonotype was seen many times. As yet, its antigen is unknown. The V call is TRBV7-3, the J call TRBJ2-5, with 10 bases fitting TRBD2. Sequencing input: sorted CD4+, CD8+, or CD8+CD57+ T cells (not recorded which) from PBMCs. The receptor comes from a human donor in good health, serving as a control. As DNA, the CDR3 is TGTGCCAGCAGCTTATCCGTTAGCGGGGGGCAAGAGACCCAGTACTTC. Protein: CASSLSVSGGQETQYF.